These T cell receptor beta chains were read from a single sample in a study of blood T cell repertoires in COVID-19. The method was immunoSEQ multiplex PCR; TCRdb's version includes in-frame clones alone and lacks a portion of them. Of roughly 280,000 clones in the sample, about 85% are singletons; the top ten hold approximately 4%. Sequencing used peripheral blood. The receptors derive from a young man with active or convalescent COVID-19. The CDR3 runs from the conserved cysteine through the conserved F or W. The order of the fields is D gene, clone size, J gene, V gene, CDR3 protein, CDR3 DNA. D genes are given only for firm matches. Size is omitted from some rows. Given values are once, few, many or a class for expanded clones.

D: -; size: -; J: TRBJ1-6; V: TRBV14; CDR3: CASSQGGLSNSPLHF; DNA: TGTGCCAGCAGCCAAGGAGGGCTCAGTAATTCACCCCTCCACTTT
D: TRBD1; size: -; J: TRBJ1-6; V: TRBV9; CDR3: CASSTGTEVSPLHF; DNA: TGTGCCAGCAGCACCGGGACAGAGGTCTCACCCCTCCACTTT
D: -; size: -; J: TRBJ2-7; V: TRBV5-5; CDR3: CASQSETGAYEQYF; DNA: TGTGCCAGCCAATCCGAGACGGGAGCCTACGAGCAGTACTTC
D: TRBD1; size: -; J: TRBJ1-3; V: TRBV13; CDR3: CASSLGDRGGNTIYF; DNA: TGTGCCAGCAGCCTAGGAGACAGGGGTGGAAACACCATATATTTT
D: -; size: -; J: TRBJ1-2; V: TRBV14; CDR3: CASSPTGYGYTF; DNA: TGTGCCAGCAGCCCTACGGGTTATGGCTACACCTTC
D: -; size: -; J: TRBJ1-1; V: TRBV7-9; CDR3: CASSSPGSTEAFF; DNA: TGTGCCAGCAGCTCCCCAGGCAGCACTGAAGCTTTCTTT
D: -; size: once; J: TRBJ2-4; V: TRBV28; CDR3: CASSFPEHQAKNIQYF; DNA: TGTGCCAGCAGTTTTCCCGAGCATCAAGCCAAAAACATTCAGTACTTC
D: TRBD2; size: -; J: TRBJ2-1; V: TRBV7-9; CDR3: CASSLFLTSGRGSYNEQFF; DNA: TGTGCCAGCAGCCTTTTTCTGACTAGCGGGAGGGGGTCCTACAATGAGCAGTTCTTC
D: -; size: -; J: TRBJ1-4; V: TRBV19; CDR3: CASSLQGVGNEKLFF; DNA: TGTGCCAGTAGTTTACAGGGCGTGGGTAATGAAAAACTGTTTTTT
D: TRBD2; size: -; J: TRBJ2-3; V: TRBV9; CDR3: CASSVDGTGGSTDTQYF; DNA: TGTGCCAGCAGCGTAGATGGGACGGGAGGAAGCACAGATACGCAGTATTTT
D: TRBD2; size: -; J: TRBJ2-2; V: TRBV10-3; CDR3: CAISFLSGGSGTGELFF; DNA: TGTGCCATCAGTTTTCTTAGCGGGGGAAGTGGAACCGGGGAGCTGTTTTTT
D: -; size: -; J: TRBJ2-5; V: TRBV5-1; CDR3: CASSLGGGETQYF; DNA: TGCGCCAGCAGCTTGGGAGGAGGAGAGACCCAGTACTTC
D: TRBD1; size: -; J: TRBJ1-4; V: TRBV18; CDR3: CASSPGQGSGNEKLFF; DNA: TGTGCCAGCTCACCGGGACAGGGTTCTGGTAATGAAAAACTGTTTTTT
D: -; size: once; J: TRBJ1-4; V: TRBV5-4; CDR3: CASSVDRRKLFF; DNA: TGTGCCAGCAGCGTAGATAGGAGAAAACTGTTTTTT
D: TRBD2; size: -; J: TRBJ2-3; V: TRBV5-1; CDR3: CASSLSSGGGTDTQYF; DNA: TGCGCCAGCAGCTTGAGTAGCGGGGGGGGCACAGATACGCAGTATTTT
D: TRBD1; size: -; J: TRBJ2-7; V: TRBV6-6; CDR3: CASSYDLTTGAYEQYF; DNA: TGTGCCAGCAGTTACGACCTGACGACAGGGGCTTACGAGCAGTACTTC
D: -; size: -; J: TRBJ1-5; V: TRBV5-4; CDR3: CASSLAGNQPQHF; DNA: TGTGCCAGCAGCTTAGCGGGCAATCAGCCCCAGCATTTT
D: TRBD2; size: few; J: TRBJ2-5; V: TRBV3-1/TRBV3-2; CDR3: CASSLGLEQTQYF; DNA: TGTGCCAGCAGCCTCGGACTAGAGCAGACCCAGTACTTC
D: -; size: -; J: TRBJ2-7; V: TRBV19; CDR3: CASRKNRDKSYEQYF; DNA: TGTGCCAGTAGGAAAAACAGGGACAAATCCTACGAGCAGTACTTC
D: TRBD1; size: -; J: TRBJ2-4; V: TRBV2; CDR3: CASSDRQGTQYF; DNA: TGTGCCAGCAGTGATCGACAGGGGACACAGTACTTC
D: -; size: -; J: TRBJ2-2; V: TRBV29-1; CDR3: CSVEAVTTGELFF; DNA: TGCAGCGTCGAAGCAGTCACCACCGGGGAGCTGTTTTTT
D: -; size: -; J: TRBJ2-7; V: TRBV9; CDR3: CASSPGPGDLYEQYF; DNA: TGTGCCAGCAGCCCCGGGCCGGGGGACCTCTACGAGCAGTACTTC
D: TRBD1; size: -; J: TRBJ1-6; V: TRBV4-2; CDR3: CASSQDGPGGSSGGSPLHF; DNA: TGTGCCAGCAGCCAAGATGGTCCAGGTGGGAGCTCAGGGGGTTCACCCCTCCACTTT
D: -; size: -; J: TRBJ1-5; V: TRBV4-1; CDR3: CASSQGARGEPQHF; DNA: TGCGCCAGCAGCCAAGGGGCTAGGGGTGAGCCCCAGCATTTT
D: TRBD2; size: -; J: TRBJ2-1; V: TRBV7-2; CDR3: CASSLGLAGFHEQFF; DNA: TGTGCCAGCAGCTTAGGCCTAGCGGGTTTTCATGAGCAGTTCTTC
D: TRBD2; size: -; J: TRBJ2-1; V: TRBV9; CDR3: CASSGGLAGHEQFF; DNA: TGTGCCAGCAGCGGAGGACTAGCGGGGCATGAGCAGTTCTTC
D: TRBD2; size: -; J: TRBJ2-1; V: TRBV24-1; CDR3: CATSGVSGSGDEQFF; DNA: TGTGCCACCAGTGGGGTTAGCGGGAGTGGTGATGAGCAGTTCTTC
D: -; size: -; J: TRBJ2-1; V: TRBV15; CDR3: CATSSRGQRLNEQFF; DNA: TGTGCCACCAGCAGCAGGGGACAAAGACTAAATGAGCAGTTCTTC
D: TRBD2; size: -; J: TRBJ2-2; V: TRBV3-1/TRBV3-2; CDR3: CASSQEVVGGTGELFF; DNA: TGTGCCAGCAGCCAAGAGGTTGTGGGGGGGACCGGGGAGCTGTTTTTT
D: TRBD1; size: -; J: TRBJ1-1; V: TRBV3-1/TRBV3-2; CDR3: CASSQESGGSTEAFF; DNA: TGTGCCAGCAGCCAAGAGTCAGGGGGGAGTACTGAAGCTTTCTTT
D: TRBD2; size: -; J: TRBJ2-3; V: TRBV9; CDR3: CASSVGSSGGADTQYF; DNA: TGTGCCAGCAGCGTAGGGTCTAGCGGGGGGGCAGATACGCAGTATTTT
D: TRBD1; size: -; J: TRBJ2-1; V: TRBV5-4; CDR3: CASSSAQGDNEQFF; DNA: TGTGCCAGCAGCTCGGCGCAGGGGGACAATGAGCAGTTCTTC
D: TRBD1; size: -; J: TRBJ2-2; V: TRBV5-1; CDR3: CASSFGQGRTGELFF; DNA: TGCGCCAGCAGCTTTGGACAGGGGCGTACTGGGGAGCTGTTTTTT
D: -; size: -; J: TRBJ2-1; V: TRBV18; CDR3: CASSPENEQFF; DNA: TGTGCCAGCTCACCAGAGAATGAGCAGTTCTTC
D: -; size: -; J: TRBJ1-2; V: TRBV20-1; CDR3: CSADRGGGYTF; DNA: TGCAGTGCTGATAGAGGAGGTGGCTACACCTTC
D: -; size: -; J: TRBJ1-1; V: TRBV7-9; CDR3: CASSLRMGGTEAFF; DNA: TGTGCCAGCAGCTTAAGAATGGGGGGGACTGAAGCTTTCTTT
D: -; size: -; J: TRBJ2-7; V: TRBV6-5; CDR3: CASRPRGAPYEQYF; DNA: TGTGCCAGCAGACCCCGCGGGGCACCCTACGAGCAGTACTTC
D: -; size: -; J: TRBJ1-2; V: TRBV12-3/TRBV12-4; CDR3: CASSYGGNNGYTF; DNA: TGTGCCAGCAGTTACGGGGGAAACAATGGCTACACCTTC
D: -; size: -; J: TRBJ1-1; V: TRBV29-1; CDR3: CSVVGHPNTEAFF; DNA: TGCAGCGTTGTGGGACACCCGAACACTGAAGCTTTCTTT
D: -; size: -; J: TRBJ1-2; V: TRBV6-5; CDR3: CASSWTDIQNYGYTF; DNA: TGTGCCAGCAGTTGGACGGACATCCAAAACTATGGCTACACCTTC
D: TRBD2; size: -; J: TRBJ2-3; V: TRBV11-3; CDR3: CASRSTSGTQPSADTQYF; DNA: TGTGCCAGCAGGAGTACTAGCGGGACCCAACCGTCGGCAGATACGCAGTATTTT
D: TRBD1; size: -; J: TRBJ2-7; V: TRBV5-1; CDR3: CASSLGQGGYEQYF; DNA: TGCGCCAGCAGCTTGGGACAGGGGGGATACGAGCAGTACTTC
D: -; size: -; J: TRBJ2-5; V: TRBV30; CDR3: CAWSVQTGGGTQYF; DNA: TGTGCCTGGAGTGTACAGACAGGTGGGGGGACCCAGTACTTC
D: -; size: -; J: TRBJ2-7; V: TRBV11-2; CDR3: CASSSLLAQGEQYF; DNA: TGTGCCAGCAGCTCTCTGTTGGCCCAGGGGGAGCAGTACTTC
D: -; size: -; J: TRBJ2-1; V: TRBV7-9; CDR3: CASRASGRTYNEQFF; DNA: TGTGCCAGCAGGGCAAGCGGTCGCACTTACAATGAGCAGTTCTTC
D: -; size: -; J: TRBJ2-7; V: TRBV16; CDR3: CASSQLNSYEQYF; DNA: TGTGCCAGCAGCCAACTTAACTCCTACGAGCAGTACTTC
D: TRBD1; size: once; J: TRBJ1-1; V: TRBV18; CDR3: CASSPQLDRGGTEAFF; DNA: TGTGCCAGCTCCCCACAATTAGACAGGGGGGGAACTGAAGCTTTCTTT
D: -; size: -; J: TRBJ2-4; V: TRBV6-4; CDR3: CASSRLAKNIQYF; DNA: TGTGCCAGCAGTCGACTAGCCAAAAACATTCAGTACTTC
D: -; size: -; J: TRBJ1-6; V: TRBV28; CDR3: CASSLPGEPNSPLHF; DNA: TGTGCCAGCAGTTTGCCCGGGGAGCCAAATTCACCCCTCCACTTT
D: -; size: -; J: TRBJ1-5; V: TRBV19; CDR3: CASSFSLGQPQHF; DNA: TGTGCCAGTAGTTTCTCACTAGGGCAGCCCCAGCATTTT
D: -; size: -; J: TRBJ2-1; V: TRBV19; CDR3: CASSGGGGFWEQFF; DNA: TGTGCCAGTAGTGGCGGTGGAGGGTTTTGGGAGCAGTTCTTC